The clone carrying this T cell receptor (beta chain) was observed a few times. The antigen is unknown. The data were obtained in a study of shared clonotypes between healthy human individuals. For the study at large: CD8 memory received one plate per donor, CD8 naive two, CD4 memory three and CD4 naive three. General study findings and limits: Blood was the only sampled material, and tissue repertoires likely differ.

Some clones are missing from TCRdb's copy, which holds only in-frame ones; the method was immunoSEQ multiplex PCR. The table lists more than 850,000 clones, approximately 80% of them singletons, with approximately 0.56% in the top ten. CDR1 and CDR2 from the germline V gene are MDHEN and SYDVKM. The CDR3 covers 14 residues. The V gene lost 5 bases and the J gene lost 7 bases, with 15 bases spanning the gap. The CD4+ fraction was divided into a CD45RA+ naive subset and a CD45RA-negative memory subset. The clonotype comes from a man younger than 35 in good health. Some clones in this sample may be carry-over from other donors' samples. Sequencing was done on a sample of memory CD4+ T cells from PBMCs. The subset here: CD45RA-negative fraction. The chain combines TRBV28 with TRBJ1-5; TRBD1 might be the D (5 bases). The CDR3 DNA sequence: TGTGCCAGCAGTCGAGGAGGGGTAAGACAGCCCCAGCATTTT. It yields the protein CASSRGGVRQPQHF.